These 26 T cell receptor beta chains came from one sample sequenced in a study of CD8+CD57+ T cells in acquired aplastic anemia. Patients sequenced had flow cytometry evidence of CD8+CD57+ cell expansion. According to the study, genomic DNA was the template for TCR beta VDJ and CDR3 profiling. TCRdb re-derived calls from the reads in MiXCR, one entry per CDR3 protein. Of roughly 180,000 distinct CDR3 sequences listed, less than 50% are singletons. The sample taken for sequencing was sorted CD4+, CD8+, or CD8+CD57+ T cells (not recorded which) from PBMCs. The origin of the receptors is a human donor with aplastic anemia.

This chain uses TRBV2 with TRBJ2-2, with 9 bases aligning to TRBD1. V trimming: 6 bases; J trimming: 7 bases; junction bases outside the gene matches: 6. Per the germline V gene, CDR1 is SNHLY and CDR2 is FYNNEI. The CDR3 spans 14 residues. CDR3 residues: CASSLYRGRGELFF. CDR3 bases: TGTGCCAGCAGCTTATACAGGGGGCGCGGGGAGCTGTTTTTT. Complete variable domain (other parts from reference TRBV2 and TRBJ2-2): EPEVTQTPSHQVTQMGQEVILRCVPISNHLYFYWYRQILGQKVEFLVSFYNNEISEKSEIFDDQFSVERPDGSNFTLKIRSTKLEDSAMYFCASSLYRGRGELFFGEGSRLTVL.

Ten or more counts support this clonotype. The chain has TRBV2 and TRBJ2-1; D remains ambiguous. Per the germline V gene, CDR1 is SNHLY and CDR2 is FYNNEI. The germline V and J ends were trimmed by 6 bases and 3 bases, with 12 bases remaining between them. The CDR3 covers 14 residues. The CDR3 region is CASRQDGNYNEQFF. In DNA form, the CDR3 reads TGTGCCAGCAGGCAGGACGGAAACTACAATGAGCAGTTCTTC.

V and J are TRBV7-2 and TRBJ2-3; 7 bases align to TRBD2. V was pared by 2 bases and J by 6 bases, with 8 bases of the junction left unmatched. The CDR3 is 15 amino acids. CDR1 and CDR2 from the germline V gene are SGHTA and FQGNSA. The DNA for the CDR3 is TGTGCCAGCAGCTTATCGCTGGGGGGGAGGGATACGCAGTATTTT. Translation: CASSLSLGGRDTQYF.

This clonotype came up a few times. A single base separates this from a much larger clone, so it may be a read error. The chain has TRBV10-3 and TRBJ1-5; 8 nucleotides agree with TRBD1. The germline V gene encodes CDR1 ENHRY and CDR2 SYGVKD. Losses at the gene ends were 11 bases for V and 4 bases for J; bases not matched to a gene: 10. This CDR3 comprises 14 residues. The CDR3 here is CAGSLGTGNQPQHF. The CDR3, as DNA: TGTGCCGGCAGTTTAGGGACAGGTAATCAGCCCCAGCATTTT.

The V gene is TRBV20-1, the J gene TRBJ2-3, with D possibly TRBD2 on 5 matching bases. The CDR3 is 14 amino acids. The V end lost 3 bases, the J end lost 5 bases, and 15 bases lay between the germline ends. Germline V gene lookup returns CDR1 DFQATT and CDR2 SNEGSKA (reference sequence). DNA of the CDR3: TGCAGTGCTAGGCTGGGCAGCGGAAAAGATACGCAGTATTTT. Protein: CSARLGSGKDTQYF.

The chain uses TRBV2 and TRBJ1-2; a weak D match, TRBD1 (6 bases). Germline CDR1 reads SNHLY; CDR2 reads FYNNEI. The CDR3 totals 15 residues. V lost 11 bases and J 1 base, leaving 20 bases between the germline ends. The DNA for the CDR3 is TGTGCCTATAAGGTCGGGGCAGGGGTTAACTATGGCTACACCTTC. Translated: CAYKVGAGVNYGYTF.

This clonotype was recorded many times. The chain has TRBV20-1 and TRBJ1-1; D unresolved. V was pared by 4 bases and J by 2 bases, with 8 bases between. Germline V lookup: CDR1 DFQATT, CDR2 SNEGSKA (reference sequence). The CDR3 contains 12 residues. CDR3 in DNA: TGCAGTGCTAACCCCGGCAACACTGAAGCTTTCTTT. Its protein is CSANPGNTEAFF.

There are a few counts of this clonotype. The CDR3 spells CASSTTGRTYEQYF. Written as DNA, the CDR3 is TGTGCCAGTAGTACGACAGGCAGGACCTACGAGCAGTACTTC. V usage is TRBV19 and J usage is TRBJ2-7; maybe TRBD1 (6 bases). The CDR3 is 14 amino acids. V shed 4 bases and J shed 2 bases, with 12 bases lying between them. The germline CDR1 and CDR2 sequences are LNHDA and SQIVND (reference sequence).

The CDR3 loop reads CSARDEGWNSPLHF. CDR3 sequence (DNA): TGCAGTGCTAGAGATGAGGGTTGGAATTCACCCCTCCACTTT. V and J are TRBV20-1 and TRBJ1-6; D unresolved. Germline loops: CDR1 DFQATT, CDR2 SNEGSKA (reference sequence). V shed 0 bases and J shed 7 bases, with 10 bases lying between them. The CDR3 totals 14 residues.

About this clonotype itself: A much larger clone lies a single base off, so this may be a read error. This rearrangement joins TRBV4-2 to TRBJ1-1, with D hard to call. The germline V gene has CDR1 LGHNA and CDR2 YNFKEQ. The CDR3 contains 15 residues. The CDR3 coding sequence is TGTACCAGCAGCCAAGGGCCAGACGCGGACACTGAAGCTTTCTTT. As protein: CTSSQGPDADTEAFF.

The chain has TRBV10-2 and TRBJ2-7; D might be TRBD1 or TRBD2, each matching 6 bases. Germline assignment: CDR1 WSHSY and CDR2 SAAADI. Deletions cut 6 bases from V and 6 bases from J, with 18 bases between. The CDR3 covers 14 residues. The CDR3 here is CASRHGGRSSEQYF. Written as DNA, the CDR3 is TGCGCCAGCAGGCACGGGGGCCGTTCGTCCGAGCAGTACTTC.

The chain is built from TRBV25-1 and TRBJ2-7, with D tentatively TRBD1 (6 bases). The CDR3 extends over 17 amino acids. The germline V and J ends were trimmed by 2 bases and 2 bases, with 19 bases remaining between them. The germline V gene has CDR1 MGHDK and CDR2 SYGVNS. Here the CDR3 DNA reads TGTGCCAGCAGTGAAATATGGACAGTTCAGCCCCCCTACGAGCAGTACTTC. It specifies CASSEIWTVQPPYEQYF.

The J gene is TRBJ2-7, the V gene TRBV7-9; perhaps TRBD1 as D (6 bases). The J call is doubtful: the DNA matches TRBJ2-1 better. Germline V CDR1 and CDR2: SEHNR, FQNEAQ (reference sequence). The length of the CDR3 is 15 residues. Here the CDR3 DNA reads TGTGCCAGCAGCCCGCTGTTCACAGGGACCTACGAGCAGTTCTTC. Translating it yields CASSPLFTGTYEQFF.

Comments on this clonotype: A much larger clone lies a single base off, so this may be a read error. This chain joins TRBV11-2 and TRBJ2-1; TRBD1 matches 10 bases. Judging by the DNA end, TRBJ2-7 fits better; the J call may be wrong. The CDR3 runs 15 residues. Germline V gives CDR1 SGHAT, CDR2 FQNNGV. CDR3 coding DNA: TGTGCCAGCAGCTCCCGGACAGGGGGTAGCCACGAGCAGTACTTC. Translating gives CASSSRTGGSHEQYF.

To note about this clonotype: One end of the junction does not line up with germline, which may come from a read error. This rearrangement joins TRBV15 to TRBJ2-3, with D maybe TRBD2 (5 bases). The CDR3 is 15 amino acids. Germline V gene data show CDR1 as LNHNV and CDR2 as YYDKDF (reference sequence). CDR3 coding DNA: TGTGCCACCGGCAGAGATGGACTCCAGAAAGATACGCAGTATTTT. Translated: CATGRDGLQKDTQYF.

CDR3 DNA: TGCGCCAGCAGTTCCAAAGTCGGGGATATTCAATTGGAGACCCAGTACTTC. Residues: CASSSKVGDIQLETQYF. The chain has TRBV5-1 and TRBJ2-5; D might be TRBD2 (5 bases). The CDR3 totals 17 residues. The V gene lost 5 bases and the J gene lost 5 bases, with 25 bases spanning the gap. The V gene's germline CDR1 is SGHRS and CDR2 YFSETQ.

This clonotype has a handful of counts. A much larger clone differs from this one at a single base, so this may be a read error. CDR3 protein: CAGSPSLSGQYF. Here the CDR3 DNA reads TGTGCCGGCAGCCCCAGCCTGTCCGGGCAGTACTTC. The chain has TRBV12-3 or TRBV12-4 and TRBJ2-7; D uncertain. The CDR3 consists of 12 residues.

This clonotype appeared many times. The chain combines TRBV4-1 with TRBJ2-3; D is unresolved. V lost 1 base to trimming and J lost 3 bases, with 5 bases between them. Germline CDR1 MGHRA, CDR2 YSYEKL. The CDR3 loop spans 13 amino acids. This CDR3 reads CASSQVRTDTQYF. The CDR3 nucleotides read TGCGCCAGCAGCCAAGTACGAACAGATACGCAGTATTTT.

Ten or more counts support this clonotype. This chain uses TRBV6-1 with TRBJ2-5; 8 nucleotides line up with TRBD2. This CDR3 has 13 amino acids. After removal of 6 bases from V and 1 base from J, the junction contained 1 base not matched to a gene. The germline V gene has CDR1 MNHNS and CDR2 SASEGT. The DNA of the CDR3 is TGTGCCAGCAGGCGGGGGGCCCAAGAGACCCAGTACTTC. Protein: CASRRGAQETQYF.

The chain is built from TRBV14 and TRBJ2-1; D ambiguous. The CDR3 totals 15 residues. V was trimmed by 0 bases and J by 6 bases, leaving 12 bases between them. Germline V gives CDR1 SGHDN, CDR2 FVKESK. CDR3 sequence (DNA): TGTGCCAGCAGCCAAGATGGACCCCCCCCCAATGAGCAGTTCTTC. Its translation: CASSQDGPPPNEQFF. Full variable domain (remainder filled in from reference TRBV14 and TRBJ2-1): EAGVTQFPSHSVIEKGQTVTLRCDPISGHDNLYWYRRVMGKEIKFLLHFVKESKQDESGMPNNRFLAERTGGTYSTLKVQPAELEDSGVYFCASSQDGPPPNEQFFGPGTRLTVL.

This clonotype was seen at least ten times. The V gene is TRBV11-2, the J gene TRBJ2-5; no clear D. The ends were cut back, 5 bases at V and 1 base at J, with 11 bases in the middle. The germline gives CDR1 SGHAT, CDR2 FQNNGV. This CDR3 has 14 residues. CDR3: CASSKPPLQETQYF. The DNA of the CDR3 is TGTGCCAGCAGCAAACCGCCACTCCAAGAGACCCAGTACTTC.

This clonotype was recorded once. The chain has TRBV9 and TRBJ1-1, with unresolved D. V lost 0 bases to trimming and J lost 2 bases, with 8 bases between them. This CDR3 spans 14 amino acids. Germline V gene sequence: CDR1 SGDLS, CDR2 YYNGEE. CDR3 DNA: TGTGCCAGCAGCGTAGACTCTGGAAACACTGAAGCTTTCTTT. Amino acids: CASSVDSGNTEAFF. The entire variable domain, with the rest obtained from reference TRBV9 and TRBJ1-1, is as follows: DSGVTQTPKHLITATGQRVTLRCSPRSGDLSVYWYQQSLDQGLQFLIQYYNGEERAKGNILERFSAQQFPDLHSELNLSSLELGDSALYFCASSVDSGNTEAFFGQGTRLTVV.

The chain recombines TRBV7-8 with TRBJ2-7; TRBD2 agrees at 9 bases. The V gene's germline CDR1 is SGHVS and CDR2 FQNEAQ. V shed 5 bases, J shed 2 bases, and the junction held 10 bases outside the gene matches. The CDR3 length is 16 residues. The CDR3 nucleotides are TGTGCCAGCAGCCCAAGGGGGGTAGCGGGAGCCTACGAGCAGTACTTC. Amino acid sequence: CASSPRGVAGAYEQYF.

This clonotype was seen repeatedly, ten times or more. The chain joins TRBV7-6 to TRBJ2-3; D is possibly TRBD2 (5 bases). This CDR3 has 15 amino acids. Germline V gene lookup returns CDR1 SGHVS and CDR2 FNYEAQ. Deletions cut 1 base from V and 6 bases from J, with 14 bases between. The CDR3 DNA follows: TGTGCCAGCAGCTTAGAGGCTAGCCCAGCTGATACGCAGTATTTT. It codes for CASSLEASPADTQYF.

This chain links TRBV10-3 with TRBJ2-5; 8 bases line up with TRBD1. The CDR3 sequence is 12 residues long. V gave up 10 bases and J gave up 4 bases; unmatched junction bases: 5. The germline V gene has CDR1 ENHRY and CDR2 SYGVKD. The CDR3 here is CASGQGGETQYF. In DNA, the CDR3 is TGTGCCAGTGGACAGGGTGGAGAGACCCAGTACTTC.

For the CDR3, the DNA is TGTGCCAGCAGCCCACGGGGCCCCCAGAGGAGGGATTCACCCCTCCACTTT. Protein: CASSPRGPQRRDSPLHF. This chain joins TRBV27 and TRBJ1-6; maybe TRBD1 (5 bases). The CDR3 has 17 residues. Trimming cost V 6 bases and J 8 bases, with 23 bases left between them. CDR1 and CDR2 from the germline V gene are MNHEY and SMNVEV (reference sequence).